A single sample is the source of the 13 T cell receptor beta chains below, sequenced in a study of CD8 T cells in Susac syndrome. cDNA came from approximately 0.5 to 1 ug RNA primed by random hexamers. TCRdb re-called the immunoSEQ multiplex PCR reads with MiXCR, one entry per CDR3 protein. The table lists 330,000 or so distinct CDR3 sequences, about 89% of them singletons. The sequenced sample consisted of CD8+ T cells from PBMCs. Every receptor here comes from a human donor with multiple sclerosis.

V usage is TRBV28 and J usage is TRBJ2-5, with D hard to call. The CDR3 runs 15 residues. Germline assignment: CDR1 MDHEN and CDR2 SYDVKM. V lost 8 bases, J lost 2 bases, and 18 bases lay in between. The CDR3 DNA reads as TGTGCCAGCTCAAAAATCGGCCTAGATCAAGAGACCCAGTACTTC. Translated, it gives CASSKIGLDQETQYF.

This chain joins TRBV9 and TRBJ2-7; D is uncertain. The germline CDR1 and CDR2 sequences are SGDLS and YYNGEE. Trimming removed 0 bases from V and 3 bases from J, with 7 bases in between. This CDR3 contains 13 residues. In DNA, the CDR3 is TGTGCCAGCAGCGTAGATGGGAACTACGAGCAGTACTTC. Translated, it gives CASSVDGNYEQYF. Based on the CDR3 plus reference TRBV9 and TRBJ2-7, the full variable domain is DSGVTQTPKHLITATGQRVTLRCSPRSGDLSVYWYQQSLDQGLQFLIQYYNGEERAKGNILERFSAQQFPDLHSELNLSSLELGDSALYFCASSVDGNYEQYFGPGTRLTVT.

The CDR3: CATSRPQGFITEAFF. CDR3 DNA sequence: TGTGCCACCAGCAGACCTCAGGGTTTTATCACTGAAGCTTTCTTT. The chain links TRBV15 to TRBJ1-1; D might be TRBD1 (5 bases). Germline assignment: CDR1 LNHNV and CDR2 YYDKDF (reference sequence). The CDR3 consists of 15 residues. V was trimmed by 2 bases and J by 4 bases, leaving 14 bases between them.

This clonotype is a singleton in its sample. The gene calls are TRBV24-1 and TRBJ2-3; D might be TRBD2 (6 bases). V was shortened by 10 bases and J by 1 base, with 17 bases between the two germline ends. The CDR3 runs 15 residues. Germline V gene data show CDR1 as KGHDR and CDR2 as SFDVKD. CDR3 DNA sequence: TGTGCCACTGCAGTACGGGGGACCGGCACAGATACGCAGTATTTT. Translated: CATAVRGTGTDTQYF.

CDR3 loop: CASSATSYEQFF. Written as DNA, the CDR3 is TGTGCCAGCAGCGCGACGAGCTATGAGCAGTTCTTC. J is TRBJ2-1 and V is TRBV7-9, with unresolved D. In germline, CDR1 is SEHNR, CDR2 FQNEAQ (reference sequence). This CDR3 contains 12 residues. V lost 5 bases and J 8 bases, leaving 10 bases between the germline ends.

The chain employs TRBV7-2 and TRBJ1-1; D is perhaps TRBD1 (6 bases). The CDR3 runs to 15 residues. V was clipped by 5 bases and J by 0 bases, with 13 bases between them. Germline CDR1 and CDR2: SGHTA and FQGNSA. The CDR3 here is CASSPGTILNTEAFF. For the CDR3, the DNA is TGTGCCAGCAGCCCCGGGACAATTCTGAACACTGAAGCTTTCTTT. The entire variable domain, with the rest obtained from reference TRBV7-2 and TRBJ1-1, is as follows: GAGVSQSPSNKVTEKGKDVELRCDPISGHTALYWYRQSLGQGLEFLIYFQGNSAPDKSGLPSDRFSAERTGGSVSTLTIQRTQQEDSAVYLCASSPGTILNTEAFFGQGTRLTVV.

This chain uses TRBV4-3 with TRBJ1-2, with 8 nucleotides matching TRBD1. V was clipped by 0 bases and J by 7 bases; unmatched bases: 4. The germline CDR1 and CDR2 sequences are LGHNA and YSLEER. There are 14 residues in the CDR3. The CDR3 is CASSQDRGQGGYTF. For the CDR3, the DNA is TGCGCCAGCAGCCAAGACCGAGGACAGGGTGGCTACACCTTC.

The chain recombines TRBV29-1 with TRBJ1-1, with D unresolved. Germline V lookup: CDR1 SQVTM, CDR2 ANQGSEA. V was trimmed by 7 bases and J by 1 base, leaving 7 bases between them. CDR3 size: 11 residues. The CDR3 is CSGGRNTEAFF. The CDR3 DNA sequence: TGCAGCGGCGGTCGGAACACTGAAGCTTTCTTT. Supplemented by reference TRBV29-1 and TRBJ1-1, the full variable domain reads SAVISQKPSRDICQRGTSLTIQCQVDSQVTMMFWYRQQPGQSLTLIATANQGSEATYESGFVIDKFPISRPNLTFSTLTVSNMSPEDSSIYLCSGGRNTEAFFGQGTRLTVV.

This clonotype appeared a single time. The chain employs TRBV21-1 and TRBJ1-4. TRBV21-1 is noted as a pseudogene. This CDR3 is 15 amino acids long. The CDR3 spells CASSKALVFLIKLFF. CDR3 DNA: TGTGCCAGCAGCAAAGCGCTAGTATTTCTCATCAAACTGTTTTTT.

The rearrangement links TRBV27 to TRBJ1-2; D is perhaps TRBD1 (6 bases). Trimming stripped 2 bases from V and 3 bases from J, with 7 bases between. CDR1 MNHEY and CDR2 SMNVEV come from the germline V gene (reference sequence). This CDR3 has 13 amino acids. The CDR3 loop is CASSLHRDYGYTF. In DNA form, the CDR3 reads TGTGCCAGCAGTTTACACAGGGACTATGGCTACACCTTC.

The chain uses TRBV5-1 and TRBJ2-7, with 9 bases lining up with TRBD2. Per the germline V gene, CDR1 is SGHRS and CDR2 is YFSETQ. V lost 2 bases to trimming and J lost 3 bases; unmatched junction nucleotides: 3. This CDR3 is built from 14 residues. The CDR3 loop reads CASSLAGGNYEQYF. The CDR3 nucleotides are TGCGCCAGCAGCTTAGCGGGGGGAAACTACGAGCAGTACTTC.

The chain recombines TRBV29-1 with TRBJ2-3, with 10 bases matching TRBD2. The germline gives CDR1 SQVTM, CDR2 ANQGSEA. After removal of 7 bases from V and 6 bases from J, the junction contained 7 bases not matched to a gene. The CDR3 extends over 13 amino acids. This CDR3 reads CSAPTSGWDTQYF. The CDR3 DNA sequence: TGCAGCGCGCCGACTAGCGGGTGGGATACGCAGTATTTT.

J is TRBJ2-1 and V is TRBV7-6, with 9 bases fitting TRBD1. The length of the CDR3 is 20 residues. V gave up 5 bases and J gave up 6 bases; unmatched junction bases: 23. CDR1 and CDR2 from the germline V gene are SGHVS and FNYEAQ. As DNA, the CDR3 is TGTGCCAGCAGCACACCCCGGGGGACAGGGTCTCTTGGCAGTGGCAATGAGCAGTTCTTC. Its translation: CASSTPRGTGSLGSGNEQFF.